This is a list of T cell receptor beta chains from one sample in a study of beta chain features in type 1 diabetes. The repertoire was sequenced with immunoSEQ multiplex PCR; TCRdb's copy has only in-frame clones and lacks some. The sample has about 270,000 clones; 14% are singletons. The specimen was naive CD4+ T cells from blood. Every receptor here comes from a middle-aged woman in good health. The CDR3 runs from the conserved cysteine through the conserved F or W. Fields, in order: D gene, V gene, J gene, clone size, CDR3 DNA, CDR3 protein. D genes are given only for firm matches. Clone size is given for some rows only: seen once, a few or many times, or a class if the clone is expanded.

>.|TRBV7-2|TRBJ1-6|few
TGTGCCAGCAGCTCGCCCAACCGGGGGTCACCCCTCCACTTT
CASSSPNRGSPLHF
>TRBD1|TRBV7-9|TRBJ1-1|.
TGTGCCAGCAGAAGAGGGGCCATTGGACAGGGCAAGAGCACTGAAGCTTTCTTT
CASRRGAIGQGKSTEAFF
>TRBD2|TRBV15|TRBJ2-7|few
TGTGCCACCAGCAGCCGACCTAGCGGGGTCTACGAGCAGTACTTC
CATSSRPSGVYEQYF
>TRBD1|TRBV27|TRBJ1-5|.
TGTGCCAGCAGTTTTACAGGGGGCAATCAGCCCCAGCATTTT
CASSFTGGNQPQHF
>.|TRBV6-5|TRBJ1-1|.
TGTGCCAGCAGTTACTCAGGGGTGAACACTGAAGCTTTCTTT
CASSYSGVNTEAFF
>TRBD2|TRBV5-1|TRBJ2-5|.
TGCGCCAGCAGCTTGGGCCTAGCGGGGGGGCGAGAGACCCAGTACTTC
CASSLGLAGGRETQYF
>TRBD2|TRBV9|TRBJ2-3|.
TGTGCCAGCAGCTCACTAGCGGGGGGGCGGGATACGCAGTATTTT
CASSSLAGGRDTQYF
>TRBD1|TRBV5-1|TRBJ2-1|.
TGCGCCAGCAGCGAAGCCGGGACAGGGAGGTCGGGTGAGCAGTTCTTC
CASSEAGTGRSGEQFF
>TRBD2|TRBV4-1|TRBJ2-4|.
TGCGCCAGCAGCCAATGGACTAGCGGGGGCACCAAAAACATTCAGTACTTC
CASSQWTSGGTKNIQYF
>.|TRBV2|TRBJ2-3|.
TGTGCCAGCAGTGACAGGGTTACGCAGTATTTT
CASSDRVTQYF
>.|TRBV29-1|TRBJ2-7|few
TGCAGCGCGACCACTACCAACGAGCAGTACTTC
CSATTTNEQYF
>.|TRBV7-9|TRBJ1-2|few
TGTGCCAGCAGCCCTCCGGGGGGCGCCGCTAACTATGGCTACACCTTC
CASSPPGGAANYGYTF